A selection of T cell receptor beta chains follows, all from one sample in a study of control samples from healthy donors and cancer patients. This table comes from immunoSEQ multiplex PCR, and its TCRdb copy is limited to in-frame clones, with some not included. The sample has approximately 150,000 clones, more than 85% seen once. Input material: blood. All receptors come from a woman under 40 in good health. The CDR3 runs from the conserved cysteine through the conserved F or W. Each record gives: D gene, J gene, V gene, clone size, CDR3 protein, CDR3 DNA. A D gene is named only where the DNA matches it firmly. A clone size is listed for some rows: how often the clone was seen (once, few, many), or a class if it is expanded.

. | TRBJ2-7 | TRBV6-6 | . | CASSSSIDRPIGQYF | TGTGCCAGCAGTTCTTCAATCGACCGCCCCATCGGGCAGTACTTC
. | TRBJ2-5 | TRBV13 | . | CASSPKRQETQYF | TGTGCCAGCAGTCCAAAGCGCCAAGAGACCCAGTACTTC
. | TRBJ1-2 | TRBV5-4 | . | CASTIQGAEVYTF | TGTGCCAGCACAATTCAAGGGGCTGAAGTCTACACCTTC
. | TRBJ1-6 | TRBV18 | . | CASLERPNSPLHF | TGTGCCAGCTTGGAACGGCCTAATTCACCCCTCCACTTT
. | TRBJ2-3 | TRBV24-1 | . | CATSDSQDYTDTQYF | TGTGCCACCAGTGATTCCCAGGATTACACAGATACGCAGTATTTT
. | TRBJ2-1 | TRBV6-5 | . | CASRLDLINEQFF | TGTGCCAGCAGACTCGACTTGATCAATGAGCAGTTCTTC
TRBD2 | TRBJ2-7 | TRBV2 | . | CASSEARNSGRYEQYF | TGTGCCAGCAGTGAAGCGCGGAATAGCGGGAGGTACGAGCAGTACTTC
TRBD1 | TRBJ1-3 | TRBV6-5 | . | CASRRQGIVGNTIYF | TGTGCCAGCCGCCGACAGGGAATCGTTGGAAACACCATATATTTT
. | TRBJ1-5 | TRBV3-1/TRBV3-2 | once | CASSVIGSNQPQHF | TGTGCCAGCAGCGTAATCGGGAGCAATCAGCCCCAGCATTTT
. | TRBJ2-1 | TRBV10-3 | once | CAIKSPDKSYNEQFF | TGTGCCATCAAGTCCCCTGACAAGTCCTACAATGAGCAGTTCTTC
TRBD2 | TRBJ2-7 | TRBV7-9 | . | CASAPGGSYEQYF | TGTGCCAGCGCCCCGGGGGGCTCCTACGAGCAGTACTTC
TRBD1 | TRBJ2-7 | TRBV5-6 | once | CASSATQGAGYEQYF | TGTGCCAGCAGCGCAACGCAGGGGGCGGGATACGAGCAGTACTTC
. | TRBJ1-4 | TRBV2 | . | CASSARQADNEKLFF | TGTGCCAGCAGTGCCCGACAGGCCGATAATGAAAAACTGTTTTTT
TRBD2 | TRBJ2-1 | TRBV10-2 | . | CASRGGTSGFRIRNEQFF | TGCGCCAGCAGAGGGGGGACTAGCGGGTTTCGGATTAGAAATGAGCAGTTCTTC
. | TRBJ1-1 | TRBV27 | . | CASSLFENTEAFF | TGTGCCAGCAGTTTATTTGAGAACACTGAAGCTTTCTTT
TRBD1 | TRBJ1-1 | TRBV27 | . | CASSPTGREYTEAFF | TGTGCCAGCAGTCCGACAGGGCGAGAGTACACTGAAGCTTTCTTT
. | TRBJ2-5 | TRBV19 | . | CASSPPGGSGAQYF | TGTGCCAGTAGTCCTCCAGGGGGGTCAGGAGCCCAGTACTTC
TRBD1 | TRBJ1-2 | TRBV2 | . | CARTGQPYGYTF | TGTGCCAGGACGGGACAGCCATATGGCTACACCTTC
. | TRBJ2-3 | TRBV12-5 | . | CASGQLPGVETDTQYF | TGTGCTAGTGGCCAGCTCCCAGGGGTTGAGACAGATACGCAGTATTTT
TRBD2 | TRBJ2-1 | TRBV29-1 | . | CSPVVAGEDNEQFF | TGCAGCCCCGTTGTAGCGGGAGAAGATAATGAGCAGTTCTTC
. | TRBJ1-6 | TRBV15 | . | CATSSGFNSPLHF | TGTGCCACCAGCAGTGGATTTAATTCACCCCTCCACTTT
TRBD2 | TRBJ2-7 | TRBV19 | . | CASSTGTSGSGEQYF | TGTGCCAGTAGTACCGGGACTAGCGGGAGTGGCGAGCAGTACTTC
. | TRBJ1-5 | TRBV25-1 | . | CASSDSQGLNQPQHF | TGTGCCAGCAGTGATTCTCAGGGACTCAATCAGCCCCAGCATTTT
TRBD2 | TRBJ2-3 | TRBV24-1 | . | CATSESSGGTDTQYF | TGTGCCACCAGTGAATCTAGCGGCGGCACAGATACGCAGTATTTT
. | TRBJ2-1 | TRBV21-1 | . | CASPPAALLYNEQFF | TGTGCCAGCCCCCCCGCAGCTCTCCTCTACAATGAGCAGTTCTTC
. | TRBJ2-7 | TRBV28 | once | CASRGFAGSTYEQYF | TGTGCCAGCAGGGGGTTCGCGGGATCTACCTACGAGCAGTACTTC
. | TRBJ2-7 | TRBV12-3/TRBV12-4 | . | CASSRGFTYEQYF | TGTGCCAGCAGCCGGGGTTTTACCTACGAGCAGTACTTC
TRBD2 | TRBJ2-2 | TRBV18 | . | CASSPNSGSDTGELFF | TGTGCCAGCTCACCCAATAGCGGGAGCGACACCGGGGAGCTGTTTTTT
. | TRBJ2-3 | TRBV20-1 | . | CSATTDTQYF | TGCAGTGCTACGACAGATACGCAGTATTTT
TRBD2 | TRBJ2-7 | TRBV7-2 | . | CASSSLAGAHRQYF | TGTGCCAGCAGCTCATTAGCGGGAGCCCACCGGCAGTACTTC
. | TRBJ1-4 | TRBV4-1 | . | CASSQVDMGLINEKLFF | TGCGCCAGCAGCCAAGTTGACATGGGGCTCATTAATGAAAAACTGTTTTTT
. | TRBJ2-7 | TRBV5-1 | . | CASSLTPSYEQYF | TGCGCCAGCAGCTTGACCCCCTCCTACGAGCAGTACTTC
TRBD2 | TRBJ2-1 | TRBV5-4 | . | CASSFALGLAGVEQFF | TGTGCCAGCAGCTTCGCCCTGGGACTAGCGGGAGTTGAGCAGTTCTTC
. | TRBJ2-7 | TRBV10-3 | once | CAISESTRLPYEQYF | TGTGCCATCAGTGAGTCAACTAGGTTGCCCTACGAGCAGTACTTC
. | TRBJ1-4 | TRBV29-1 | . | CSVYPRDPTEKLFF | TGCAGCGTTTATCCCCGGGACCCAACTGAAAAACTGTTTTTT
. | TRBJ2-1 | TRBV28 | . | CASSLTDRRNNEQFF | TGTGCCAGCAGTTTAACGGACCGCAGGAACAATGAGCAGTTCTTC
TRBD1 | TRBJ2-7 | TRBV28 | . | CASSLPGQGIVKQYF | TGTGCCAGCAGCCTTCCGGGACAGGGAATTGTAAAGCAGTACTTC
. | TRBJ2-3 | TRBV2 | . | CASEKLPDTQYF | TGTGCCAGCGAGAAACTGCCCGATACGCAGTATTTT
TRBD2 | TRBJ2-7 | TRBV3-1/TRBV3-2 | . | CASRQGISGAYEQYF | TGTGCCAGCAGACAAGGGATTAGCGGGGCCTACGAGCAGTACTTC
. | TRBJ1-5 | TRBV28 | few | CASSLGGPNQPQHF | TGTGCCAGCAGTTTGGGAGGGCCCAATCAGCCCCAGCATTTT
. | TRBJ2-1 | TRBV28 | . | CASSFQGWYNEQFF | TGTGCCAGCAGTTTCCAGGGTTGGTACAATGAGCAGTTCTTC
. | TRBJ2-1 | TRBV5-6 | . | CASSFLKSPGLRYNEQFF | TGTGCCAGCAGCTTCTTGAAGTCCCCGGGACTCCGCTACAATGAGCAGTTCTTC
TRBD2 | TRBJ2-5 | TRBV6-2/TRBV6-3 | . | CASSYTAGLAGTIETQYF | TGTGCCAGCAGTTACACAGCAGGACTAGCGGGAACTATAGAGACCCAGTACTTC
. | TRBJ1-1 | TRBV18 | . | CASSPSVNTEAFF | TGTGCCAGCTCACCGTCTGTGAACACTGAAGCTTTCTTT
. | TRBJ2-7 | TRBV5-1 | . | CASSGGAEIYEQYF | TGCGCCAGCAGCGGGGGAGCAGAGATCTACGAGCAGTACTTC
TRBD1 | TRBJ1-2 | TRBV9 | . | CASSVEEGRGTGKLYYGYTF | TGTGCCAGCAGCGTAGAAGAGGGAAGGGGGACAGGGAAGTTGTACTATGGCTACACCTTC
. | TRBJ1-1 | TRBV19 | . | CATHTGGGAFF | TGTGCCACCCACACGGGGGGCGGAGCTTTCTTT
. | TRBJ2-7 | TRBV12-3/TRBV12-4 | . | CASSLSLAYEQYF | TGTGCCAGCAGTTTAAGTCTCGCCTACGAGCAGTACTTC